These 16 T cell receptor beta chains came from one sample sequenced in a study of beta chain features in type 1 diabetes (dated by TCRdb to the late 2010s). Library creation used the immunoSEQ multiplex PCR assay. The entire amount of isolated RNA was reverse transcribed using the High Capacity cDNA Reverse Transcription Kit, so the sequenced TCRB transcripts were expressed ones. TCRdb's version of the immuneACCESS table is confined to in-frame rearrangements and falls short of the full clone set. An unresolved V gene accounts for under half of the shortfall where checked; the remainder is of unknown origin. The sample table records roughly 350,000 clones; about 11% of these occur just once. The leading ten clones occupy about 0.015% of the sample. Input material: naive CD4+ T cells from blood. Read against the paper, the sample's cell subset or site label means: true naive CD4+ T cells. These receptors were obtained from a woman between 25 and 40 years old in good health.

This chain connects TRBV10-3 to TRBJ2-7; TRBD1 matches 7 bases. CDR1 and CDR2 from the germline V gene are ENHRY and SYGVKD. The junction had 11 bases not matched to a gene; V was cut back by 2 bases and J by 7 bases. This CDR3 has 15 residues. CDR3 DNA sequence: TGTGCCATCAGTGAGCCCCGACAGCCCAGGGGGGAGCAGTACTTC. Translation: CAISEPRQPRGEQYF.

This clone has only a few counts. This chain uses TRBV5-4 with TRBJ2-1; 7 bases match TRBD2. Unmatched junction bases numbered 23, after V lost 5 bases and J lost 6 bases. The CDR3 covers 19 residues. CDR1 is SGHNT, CDR2 YYREEE, per germline (reference sequence). CDR3 residues: CASSFSFGNPGGGFNEQFF. The CDR3 region has the DNA TGTGCCAGCAGTTTTTCCTTTGGGAATCCGGGGGGAGGGTTCAATGAGCAGTTCTTC.

The chain combines TRBV18 with TRBJ2-7; 12 bases agree with TRBD2. V was pared by 3 bases and J by 0 bases, with 6 bases of the junction left unmatched. The germline gives CDR1 KGHSH, CDR2 LQKENI. The CDR3 is 17 amino acids. This chain's CDR3 is CASSPGTSGPSSYEQYF. The DNA for the CDR3 is TGTGCCAGCTCACCGGGGACTAGCGGGCCGAGCTCCTACGAGCAGTACTTC.

This clone has just a few counts. An end of the junction does not agree with germline; a read error may underlie this. The rearrangement joins TRBV18 to TRBJ2-1, with D unclear. There are 13 residues in the CDR3. Germline V lookup: CDR1 KGHSH, CDR2 LQKENI. The CDR3 reads CASSAPNENEQFF. In nucleotides, the CDR3 is TGTGCCAGCTCAGCACCGAATGAGAATGAGCAGTTCTTC.

This clone has only a few counts. The chain employs TRBV6-5 and TRBJ2-5, with 9 bases aligning to TRBD2. The CDR3 totals 14 residues. CDR1 is MNHEY, CDR2 SVGAGI, per germline. Losses at the gene ends were 7 bases for V and 5 bases for J; bases not matched to a gene: 8. CDR3 in amino acids: CASTLGAGGETQYF. The CDR3 DNA sequence: TGTGCCAGCACACTAGGAGCGGGAGGTGAGACCCAGTACTTC.

The chain recombines TRBV19 with TRBJ2-7; 10 bases map to TRBD2. Germline-derived CDR1 and CDR2 are LNHDA and SQIVND (reference sequence). There are 12 residues in the CDR3. After removal of 11 bases from V and 5 bases from J, the junction contained 6 bases not matched to a gene. The CDR3 loop is CAPGLAIHEQYF. The DNA for the CDR3 is TGTGCCCCGGGACTAGCGATCCACGAGCAGTACTTC. Full variable domain (remainder filled in from reference TRBV19 and TRBJ2-7): DGGITQSPKYLFRKEGQNVTLSCEQNLNHDAMYWYRQDPGQGLRLIYYSQIVNDFQKGDIAEGYSVSREKKESFPLTVTSAQKNPTAFYLCAPGLAIHEQYFGPGTRLTVT.

V and J are TRBV7-9 and TRBJ2-1; TRBD2 agrees at 8 bases. This CDR3 has 16 amino acids. V lost 6 bases to trimming and J lost 7 bases; unmatched junction nucleotides: 14. Germline V gene lookup returns CDR1 SEHNR and CDR2 FQNEAQ (reference sequence). CDR3 loop: CASRTAGTSFRNEQFF. CDR3 sequence (DNA): TGTGCCAGCAGAACAGCCGGGACTAGTTTCCGGAATGAGCAGTTCTTC.

This clone showed up just a few times. The chain recombines TRBV5-1 with TRBJ1-2; tentative D call: TRBD1 (5 bases). Germline CDR1 SGHRS, CDR2 YFSETQ. The length of the CDR3 is 14 residues. V shed 3 bases and J shed 8 bases, with 17 bases lying between them. CDR3 bases: TGCGCCAGCAGCTCAACTACAGGCCTGCGAGGCTACACCTTC. Protein product: CASSSTTGLRGYTF.

In its sample, this clone was seen a few times. The V and J genes are TRBV6-5 and TRBJ2-5; D possibly corresponds to TRBD2 (7 bases). V was clipped by 5 bases and J by 5 bases, with 15 bases between them. The CDR3 is 14 amino acids. From germline, CDR1 is MNHEY and CDR2 SVGAGI. CDR3 DNA: TGTGCCAGCAGTCAGGGGAGGGCGAGTGAGACCCAGTACTTC. Translating gives CASSQGRASETQYF.

The rearrangement links TRBV28 to TRBJ1-5; perhaps TRBD1 as D (5 bases). The germline V gene has CDR1 MDHEN and CDR2 SYDVKM. Trimming shortened V by 4 bases and J by 10 bases, and 20 bases separated the two germline ends. This CDR3 has 15 amino acids. The chain's CDR3 is CASSSTGGGTGPQHF. Here the CDR3 DNA reads TGTGCCAGCAGTTCCACGGGGGGGGGAACAGGACCCCAGCATTTT.

This clone showed up just a few times. The chain uses TRBV5-1 and TRBJ2-7; no firm D call. V shed 4 bases and J shed 4 bases, with 6 bases lying between them. Germline-derived CDR1 and CDR2 are SGHRS and YFSETQ. This CDR3 comprises 11 residues. CDR3 amino acids: CASSESYEQYF. The CDR3 DNA follows: TGCGCCAGCAGCGAGAGTTACGAGCAGTACTTC. Drawing the rest from reference TRBV5-1 and TRBJ2-7, the complete variable domain is KAGVTQTPRYLIKTRGQQVTLSCSPISGHRSVSWYQQTPGQGLQFLFEYFSETQRNKGNFPGRFSGRQFSNSRSEMNVSTLELGDSALYLCASSESYEQYFGPGTRLTVT.

V usage is TRBV4-2 and J usage is TRBJ2-3; a possible D gene is TRBD1 (6 bases). This CDR3 has 16 amino acids. Trimming pared 4 bases from V and 0 bases from J, leaving 14 bases between. Germline CDR1 and CDR2: LGHNA and YNFKEQ. The CDR3 loop reads CASSLLDSSSTDTQYF. The CDR3 DNA reads TGTGCCAGCAGCCTCCTGGACAGTTCTAGCACAGATACGCAGTATTTT.

The rearrangement uses TRBV15 and TRBJ1-1, with TRBD1 as a possible D gene (5 bases). The CDR3 consists of 13 residues. The ends were cut back, 2 bases at V and 8 bases at J, with 12 bases in the middle. Germline CDR1 is LNHNV and CDR2 is YYDKDF (reference sequence). CDR3: CATSRPRGIEAFF. The DNA for the CDR3 is TGTGCCACCAGCAGACCTCGGGGGATCGAAGCTTTCTTT.

This clone showed up just a few times. The chain joins TRBV28 to TRBJ1-5; TRBD1 aligns across 11 bases. Germline CDR1 is MDHEN and CDR2 is SYDVKM. The CDR3 runs 14 residues. V dropped 6 bases and J dropped 7; count of bases not matched to a gene: 5. Here the CDR3 reads CASSAGQGAQPQHF. The CDR3 coding sequence is TGTGCCAGCAGCGCAGGACAGGGGGCGCAGCCCCAGCATTTT.

This chain connects TRBV4-1 to TRBJ2-5, with 11 bases aligning to TRBD1. This CDR3 region has 17 residues. Germline V lookup: CDR1 MGHRA, CDR2 YSYEKL. V was clipped by 4 bases and J by 5 bases; unmatched bases: 12. CDR3: CASSLQPGQGAGETQYF. CDR3 in DNA: TGCGCCAGCAGCCTCCAACCCGGACAGGGGGCTGGGGAGACCCAGTACTTC.

This clone turned up a few times. Within the sample, other DNA sequences also encode this same CDR3. The chain employs TRBV7-2 and TRBJ2-5, with a weak D call TRBD2 (5 bases). The CDR3 runs to 14 residues. V lost 0 bases to trimming and J lost 5 bases, with 10 bases between them. CDR1 is SGHTA, CDR2 FQGNSA, per germline. Written as DNA, the CDR3 is TGTGCCAGCAGCTTAGCCGGGGTTGGGGAGACCCAGTACTTC. Protein sequence: CASSLAGVGETQYF.